This T cell receptor beta chain was observed in a study of beta chain features in type 1 diabetes. Whole-study findings and limits: High-TCR-expressing cells could be over-represented by cDNA sequencing. Equally in patients and controls, shorter templates might have been favored by PCR.

Of the isolated RNA, all was reverse transcribed, and so the sequenced material was expressed TCRB transcripts. Regulatory, naive and central memory T cell samples averaged around 3.6 million reads. Data came from immunoSEQ multiplex PCR; TCRdb stores just in-frame clones and leaves some out. Of some 150,000 clones listed, about 9.7% are singletons. Turning to this clone: What it binds is unknown.

This clonotype originated in a middle-aged woman in good health. The sequencing input was central memory CD4+ T cells from blood.

CDR3 nucleotides: TGTGCCAGCAGGGGGACAGGGGGTGGTGAAAAACTGTTTTTT. The encoded protein is CASRGTGGGEKLFF. V usage is TRBV27 and J usage is TRBJ1-4, with 11 bases fitting TRBD1. The CDR3 loop spans 14 amino acids. With 6 bases clipped from V and 7 bases from J, the junction kept 4 bases outside the gene matches. In germline, CDR1 is MNHEY, CDR2 SMNVEV (reference sequence).